This T cell receptor beta chain is from a study of vaccination and CD4 T cells after COVID-19. Study-level background: Stimulation of the cells used overlapping spike peptide pools from SARS-CoV-2 and from the common cold coronaviruses HCoV-NL63, HCoV-OC43 and HCoV-229E. Each control culture was treated with a CEFX pool, an HIV-1 Nef pool, or no peptide.

In the case of this clonotype: The antigen remains unidentified.

Described treatment: approximately 11-day PBMC culture with coronavirus spike peptide pools or control peptides (ViraFEST assay). TCRs were sequenced by ViraFEST after antigen-specific T cells had been expanded with peptide pools. The V segment lost 5 bases and the J segment 3 bases; nucleotides outside the gene matches: 6. This CDR3 comprises 17 residues. The V gene's germline CDR1 is SGHVS and CDR2 FNYEAQ. The Oncomine TCR Beta short-read assay sequenced DNA from cultured CD4+ T cells. Investigators obtained genomic DNA by extraction from cultured CD4+ T cells. TCRdb reprocessed the PCR reads via MiXCR and lists one record per CDR3 protein. The sample comprises 15,000 to 25,000 distinct CDR3 sequences, under 70% of which are singletons, and about 8.2% rests with the top ten.

The sequencing input was CD4+ T cells from blood, cultured in vitro. The chain is built from TRBV7-6 and TRBJ2-4; 14 nucleotides align to TRBD2. The sequence derives from a human donor who had recovered from COVID-19. The CDR3 sequence is CASSPTSGRVVKNIQYF. CDR3 in DNA: TGTGCCAGCAGCCCGACTAGCGGGAGGGTGGTCAAAAACATTCAGTACTTC.